This TCR beta chain comes out of a study of blood T cell repertoires in COVID-19. In the study overall: Sites across the United States, Italy and Spain contributed samples from acute and convalescent COVID-19. T cells, B-cell-depleted T cells, or PBMCs supplied cDNA or gDNA.

Germline-derived CDR1 and CDR2 are SGHKS and YYEKEE (reference sequence). This CDR3 has 14 residues. J was trimmed by 7 bases and V by 0 bases; bases with no gene match: 3. Original data processing: By means of reference gene primer amplification, nucleated cell counts were estimated. Measured with immunoSEQ multiplex PCR; TCRdb has only the in-frame clones, and not every one. V and J calls and clone size are copied from that table; D and trimming were computed from the DNA. The table records approximately 130,000 clones, 75% to 90% of them present only once. The genes are TRBV5-5 and TRBJ2-1; 8 bases are shared with TRBD2. The sequencing sample was made of peripheral blood. The origin of this receptor is a woman in her forties or fifties who had recovered from COVID-19. The CDR3: CASSLGLARNEQFF. As DNA, the CDR3 is TGTGCCAGCAGCTTGGGACTAGCGAGGAATGAGCAGTTCTTC.